These 20 T cell receptor beta chains came from one sample sequenced in a study of human T cells and chemical hapten exposure. Time point noted: patch test 2, 6 weeks after DPC sensitization. Treatment given: therapeutic diphenylcyclopropenone sensitization with weekly scalp DPC. From the RACE reads, TCRdb called clonotypes with MiXCR, one entry per CDR3 protein. The sample has about 140,000 distinct CDR3 sequences; about 10% are singletons. The source was whole blood, collected in connection with sensitization to the hapten diphenylcyclopropenone (DPC). The source of these receptors is a woman between 50 and 59 years old with alopecia areata. Some clones in this sample may be carry-over from other donors' samples.

In this sample, this clonotype turned up a few times. The chain joins TRBV12-3 or TRBV12-4 to TRBJ2-7, with D perhaps matching TRBD1 (6 bases). The CDR3 consists of 14 residues. V lost 4 bases and J lost 5, with 15 bases in between. CDR3 sequence reads: CASSSTGLDHEQYF. DNA of the CDR3: TGTGCCAGCAGTTCCACAGGGTTGGACCACGAGCAGTACTTC.

A few counts support this clonotype. V usage is TRBV20-1 and J usage is TRBJ2-3, with 15 bases identical to TRBD2. Germline V CDR1 and CDR2: DFQATT, SNEGSKA (reference sequence). The CDR3 has 14 amino acids. The CDR3 region has the DNA TGCAGGGGACTAGCGGGAGGCCCCACAGATACGCAGTATTTT. Translating gives CRGLAGGPTDTQYF.

This chain joins TRBV5-1 and TRBJ2-7; TRBD1 aligns across 9 bases. J gave up 3 bases and V 4 bases, and 5 bases lay outside the gene matches. Germline V gene sequence: CDR1 SGHRS, CDR2 YFSETQ. The CDR3 extends over 14 amino acids. DNA of the CDR3: TGCGCCAGCAGCCCCCCGGGACAGGGCTACGAGCAGTACTTC. It yields the protein CASSPPGQGYEQYF.

This clonotype has ten or more counts. The chain combines TRBV15 with TRBJ2-5; D not certain. The CDR3 totals 13 residues. CDR1 is LNHNV and CDR2 is YYDKDF in the germline V gene (reference sequence). Between the trimmed V and J ends, which lost 6 bases and 4 bases, there was a span of 12 bases. The CDR3: CATRGMSGETQYF. CDR3 in DNA: TGTGCCACCAGGGGGATGTCGGGAGAGACCCAGTACTTC.

This clonotype has at least ten counts. The chain is built from TRBV7-8 and TRBJ1-1; D call uncertain. V shed 3 bases and J shed 1 base, with 6 bases lying between them. Germline CDR1 and CDR2: SGHVS and FQNEAQ. This CDR3 has 13 residues. In nucleotides, the CDR3 is TGTGCCAGCAGCTTGCCAGGGAACACTGAAGCTTTCTTT. It translates to CASSLPGNTEAFF.

The CDR3 reads CASSFPGRRNTEAFF. CDR3 DNA: TGTGCCAGCAGTTTTCCGGGACGTAGGAACACTGAAGCTTTCTTT. The rearrangement uses TRBV12-3 or TRBV12-4 and TRBJ1-1; maybe TRBD1 (5 bases). There are 15 residues in the CDR3. V was clipped by 3 bases and J by 1 base, with 12 bases between them.

At least ten counts were recorded for this clonotype. The chain carries TRBV5-1 and TRBJ2-3; D ambiguous. The CDR3 covers 16 residues. Germline CDR1 and CDR2: SGHRS and YFSETQ. V was pared by 4 bases and J by 2 bases, with 17 bases between. CDR3 nucleotide sequence: TGCGCCAGCAGCACTATGAATACTGGAAACACAGATACGCAGTATTTT. This codes for CASSTMNTGNTDTQYF. The full variable domain, its missing parts supplied by reference TRBV5-1 and TRBJ2-3, is KAGVTQTPRYLIKTRGQQVTLSCSPISGHRSVSWYQQTPGQGLQFLFEYFSETQRNKGNFPGRFSGRQFSNSRSEMNVSTLELGDSALYLCASSTMNTGNTDTQYFGPGTRLTVL.

The rearrangement links TRBV5-5 to TRBJ2-1, with D perhaps matching TRBD2 (5 bases). V was cut by 0 bases and J by 6 bases, with 10 bases left in between. Per germline, CDR1 SGHKS and CDR2 YYEKEE (reference sequence). The CDR3 loop spans 14 amino acids. CDR3 sequence reads: CASSLDPRGNEQFF. CDR3 coding DNA: TGTGCCAGCAGCTTGGACCCCCGGGGCAATGAGCAGTTCTTC.

This clonotype has more than one count but fewer than ten. The chain uses TRBV9 and TRBJ2-1; 13 bases agree with TRBD2. V lost 2 bases and J lost 4; bases outside the gene matches: 3. Germline CDR1 SGDLS, CDR2 YYNGEE. The CDR3 consists of 16 residues. The CDR3, as DNA: TGTGCCAGCAGCGTCGGGACTAGCGGGACTTACAATGAGCAGTTCTTC. Amino acids: CASSVGTSGTYNEQFF.

This clonotype appeared a few times. This rearrangement joins TRBV19 to TRBJ2-6; D is unresolved. V dropped 6 bases and J dropped 4 bases, with 16 bases sitting between them. CDR3 length equals 16 residues. Germline-derived CDR1 and CDR2 are LNHDA and SQIVND (reference sequence). The CDR3 spells CASREDRAPGANVLTF. The CDR3 DNA follows: TGTGCCAGTAGAGAGGACCGAGCGCCCGGGGCCAACGTCCTGACTTTC.

This clonotype occurred many times. This sequence joins TRBV6-6 and TRBJ2-7, with 12 bases aligning to TRBD1. Germline CDR1 and CDR2: MNHNY and SVGAGI (reference sequence). Trimming cost V 4 bases and J 6 bases; bases outside gene matches: 4. The CDR3 contains 14 residues. The CDR3 loop is CASSSGQGALEQYF. CDR3 nucleotides: TGTGCCAGCAGTTCGGGACAGGGGGCCCTCGAGCAGTACTTC.

V gene TRBV19 combines with J gene TRBJ1-4; possible D gene TRBD1, 5 bases. The CDR3 contains 14 residues. Germline CDR1 LNHDA, CDR2 SQIVND (reference sequence). Between the trimmed V and J ends, which lost 7 bases and 4 bases, there was a span of 13 bases. CDR3: CASTPGRLNEKLFF. The DNA for the CDR3 is TGTGCCAGTACCCCGGGACGGCTTAATGAAAAACTGTTTTTT.

The genes are TRBV12-3 or TRBV12-4 and TRBJ2-3; the D is unclear. The CDR3 consists of 18 residues. Between the trimmed V and J ends, which lost 2 bases and 0 bases, there was a span of 18 bases. CDR3 residues: CASSLYISTATSTDTQYF. CDR3 DNA: TGTGCCAGCAGTTTATACATCTCTACTGCCACTAGCACAGATACGCAGTATTTT.

This clonotype showed up just a few times. The chain has TRBV14 and TRBJ1-6; the match to TRBD1 covers 8 bases. CDR1 is SGHDN and CDR2 is FVKESK in the germline V gene. The CDR3 sequence is 18 residues long. V gave up 4 bases and J gave up 7 bases; unmatched junction bases: 15. Here the CDR3 reads CASSPGQGGYRMNSPLHF. The CDR3 bases are TGTGCCAGCAGCCCCGGACAGGGAGGATATAGGATGAATTCACCCCTCCACTTT.

This clonotype occurred many times. The chain carries TRBV20-1 and TRBJ2-1; 11 positions agree with TRBD2. The CDR3 is made up of 14 amino acids. CDR1 and CDR2 (germline): DFQATT, SNEGSKA (reference sequence). The trim removed 5 bases at V and 12 bases at J, leaving 12 bases unmatched. The CDR3 is CSAARTSGSTGQFF. DNA for the CDR3: TGCAGTGCTGCACGAACTAGCGGGAGTACCGGGCAGTTCTTC.

In this sample, this clonotype turned up a few times. The V gene is TRBV27, the J gene TRBJ2-7, with D unclear. V dropped 5 bases and J dropped 2 bases, with 13 bases sitting between them. Germline CDR1 MNHEY, CDR2 SMNVEV (reference sequence). The CDR3 is made up of 14 amino acids. This chain's CDR3 is CASSQRGPTYEQYF. The CDR3 region has the DNA TGTGCCAGCAGTCAACGTGGCCCGACCTACGAGCAGTACTTC.

The table lists this clonotype with a few counts. V gene TRBV7-2 combines with J gene TRBJ2-3; 11 bases map to TRBD2. Per the germline V gene, CDR1 is SGHTA and CDR2 is FQGNSA. CDR3 length: 16 amino acids. Germline trimming cut 6 bases from V and 1 base from J; bases unmatched to any gene: 6. The CDR3 DNA is TGTGCCAGCAGGAGCGGGACTAGCGGAGGCACAGATACGCAGTATTTT. Residues: CASRSGTSGGTDTQYF. The full variable domain, in which reference TRBV7-2 and TRBJ2-3 provide the parts outside the CDR3, is GAGVSQSPSNKVTEKGKDVELRCDPISGHTALYWYRQSLGQGLEFLIYFQGNSAPDKSGLPSDRFSAERTGGSVSTLTIQRTQQEDSAVYLCASRSGTSGGTDTQYFGPGTRLTVL.

The chain employs TRBV28 and TRBJ1-5; no firm D call. This CDR3 contains 15 residues. CDR1 and CDR2 from the germline V gene are MDHEN and SYDVKM. V was clipped by 3 bases and J by 1 base, with 10 bases between them. The CDR3 protein is CASSFLLQSNQPQHF. CDR3 DNA sequence: TGTGCCAGCAGTTTCCTGCTCCAGAGCAATCAGCCCCAGCATTTT. Complete variable domain (other parts from reference TRBV28 and TRBJ1-5): DVKVTQSSRYLVKRTGEKVFLECVQDMDHENMFWYRQDPGLGLRLIYFSYDVKMKEKGDIPEGYSVSREKKERFSLILESASTNQTSMYLCASSFLLQSNQPQHFGDGTRLSIL.

This clonotype was seen only a few times. A much larger clonotype is one base distant, so this may be a read error. The chain carries TRBV27 and TRBJ2-3; 10 bases align to TRBD2. With V trimmed by 3 bases and J by 3 bases, 0 bases remained unmatched. Germline loops: CDR1 MNHEY, CDR2 SMNVEV (reference sequence). The CDR3 sequence is 14 residues long. The CDR3 reads CASSFSGRTDTQYF. In nucleotides, the CDR3 is TGTGCCAGCAGTTTTAGCGGGAGGACAGATACGCAGTATTTT.

The chain is built from TRBV2 and TRBJ2-7; no clear D. Looked up from germline, CDR1 is SNHLY and CDR2 is FYNNEI. The V and J ends lost 5 bases and 5 bases respectively, with 13 bases between them. The CDR3 spans 13 residues. The CDR3 DNA is TGTGCCAGCAGTCCACAGTTTCTGGACGAGCAGTACTTC. As protein: CASSPQFLDEQYF. Combining the CDR3 with reference TRBV2 and TRBJ2-7 gives the whole variable domain EPEVTQTPSHQVTQMGQEVILRCVPISNHLYFYWYRQILGQKVEFLVSFYNNEISEKSEIFDDQFSVERPDGSNFTLKIRSTKLEDSAMYFCASSPQFLDEQYFGPGTRLTVT.